These 14 T cell receptor beta chains share one sample of origin, sequenced in a study of read filtering for tumor transcriptome and immune sequencing (TCRdb year 2020). Sequenced using an Illumina HiSeq 4000. Starting from around 400 ng RNA, TCR libraries were constructed with the Immunoverse kit using molecular barcoded adaptors that cover the alpha/delta and beta/gamma chains. TCRdb reprocessed the public reads (quality trimming at Q25 with fastp, clone calling with MiXCR) and kept in-frame beta chains. Identical CDR3 proteins give one entry, which carries the most common genes and DNA. The sample records tens of thousands of distinct CDR3 sequences, roughly 20% of which are singletons. The biggest ten clones account for roughly 15% of the sample. The specimen sequenced was a population of CD138-negative cells sorted from bone marrow. The meaning of the sample's cell subset or site label: bone marrow mononuclear cells depleted of CD138+ plasma/myeloma cells by negative magnetic selection. Every receptor here comes from a donor older than 35 with multiple myeloma.

This clonotype was seen many times. The chain carries TRBV5-1 and TRBJ1-1; D may be TRBD1 (5 bases). Trimming pared 0 bases from V and 0 bases from J, leaving 9 bases between. The CDR3 has 15 residues. Germline V gene data show CDR1 as SGHRS and CDR2 as YFSETQ. The CDR3 DNA reads TGCGCCAGCAGCTTGGGACAGCTCATGAACACTGAAGCTTTCTTT. Its protein product is CASSLGQLMNTEAFF.

This clonotype showed up many times. J is TRBJ1-1 and V is TRBV3-1; 9 bases map to TRBD1. Germline trimming cut 4 bases from V and 1 base from J; bases unmatched to any gene: 10. The V gene's germline CDR1 is LGHDT and CDR2 YNNKEL (reference sequence). The CDR3 totals 17 residues. The CDR3 protein is CASSPWTGARWNTEAFF. DNA for the CDR3: TGTGCCAGCAGCCCTTGGACAGGGGCGAGGTGGAACACTGAAGCTTTCTTT.

This clonotype came up many times. The chain combines TRBV2 with TRBJ2-1, with a weak D call TRBD2 (5 bases). CDR1 and CDR2 from the germline V gene are SNHLY and FYNNEI. The CDR3 loop spans 15 amino acids. V dropped 6 bases and J dropped 7 bases, with 19 bases sitting between them. In DNA form, the CDR3 reads TGTGCCAGCAGCCCCCAATCCCGGACGGGGAATGAGCAGTTCTTC. Protein product: CASSPQSRTGNEQFF.

This clonotype appeared many times. The CDR3 DNA follows: TGTGCCAGCAGACAGGGGCTCCTGGGGGAGACCCAGTACTTC. Protein: CASRQGLLGETQYF. This chain connects TRBV27 to TRBJ2-5, with 7 bases fitting TRBD1. J gave up 5 bases and V 6 bases, and 9 bases lay outside the gene matches. The germline V gene has CDR1 MNHEY and CDR2 SMNVEV (reference sequence). The CDR3 contains 14 residues.

This clonotype was seen ten or more times. V is TRBV19 and J is TRBJ1-5, with D hard to call. Per the germline V gene, CDR1 is LNHDA and CDR2 is SQIVND (reference sequence). V gave up 5 bases and J gave up 3 bases, with 14 bases separating them. The CDR3 runs to 15 residues. CDR3 in DNA: TGTGCCAGTAGTTTCGAGGTGGTACTCAATCAGCCCCAGCATTTT. Amino acids: CASSFEVVLNQPQHF.

In its sample, this clonotype was seen many times. The genes are TRBV10-2 and TRBJ2-2, with 7 bases that match TRBD1. Germline assignment: CDR1 WSHSY and CDR2 SAAADI. J was trimmed by 6 bases and V by 2 bases; bases with no gene match: 6. The CDR3 has 15 amino acids. In DNA, the CDR3 is TGCGCCAGCAGTGAGGCTAGCCAGGGGGCCGGGGAGCTGTTTTTT. Its translation is CASSEASQGAGELFF.

A remark on this clonotype: Just one base apart from a much larger clone, this may be a read error. The chain recombines TRBV6-2 or TRBV6-3 with TRBJ1-5, with 7 positions matching TRBD1. The trim removed 5 bases at V and 2 bases at J, leaving 15 bases unmatched. This CDR3 is built from 18 residues. Germline V gene data show CDR1 as MNHEY and CDR2 as SVGEGT. The CDR3 coding sequence is TGTGCCAGCAGTCTTTTTCAGAGGACAGGAGGGCGCAATCAGCCCCAGCATTTT. Its translation: CASSLFQRTGGRNQPQHF.

This clonotype turned up a few times. The junction does not match germline at one end; this may be a read error. The chain recombines TRBV7-2 with TRBJ1-2; D call uncertain. CDR1 and CDR2 from the germline V gene are SGHTA and FQGNSA. There are 14 residues in the CDR3. In nucleotides, the CDR3 is TGTGCCAGCAGCTTATCGGCCGGGAGGGCCGGCATGCCCTTC. It translates to CASSLSAGRAGMPF. Full variable domain (outside the CDR3, taken from reference TRBV7-2 and TRBJ1-2): GAGVSQSPSNKVTEKGKDVELRCDPISGHTALYWYRQSLGQGLEFLIYFQGNSAPDKSGLPSDRFSAERTGGSVSTLTIQRTQQEDSAVYLCASSLSAGRAGMPFGSGTRLTVV.

On this clonotype: Given a much more abundant clone one base away, this may be a read error. The V gene is TRBV2, the J gene TRBJ2-1; D possibly corresponds to TRBD1 (5 bases). CDR1 is SNHLY and CDR2 is FYNNEI in the germline V gene. V lost 11 bases and J lost 7, with 15 bases in between. CDR3 size: 12 residues. As DNA, the CDR3 is TGTGCCGCAGGGCACGGAAGGAATGAGCAGTTCTTC. This sequence encodes CAAGHGRNEQFF.

For this clonotype: It differs at one base from a far larger clone, so likely a read error. The chain employs TRBV11-3 and TRBJ2-2, with D hard to call. This CDR3 spans 13 amino acids. Germline CDR1 reads SGHNT; CDR2 reads YENEEA. The V and J ends lost 2 bases and 4 bases respectively, with 5 bases between them. CDR3 in amino acids: CASSLRATGELFF. As DNA, the CDR3 is TGTGCCAGCAGCTTAAGGGCCACCGGGGAGCTGTTTTTT. The variable domain in full, with the rest retrieved from reference TRBV11-3 and TRBJ2-2, is EAGVVQSPRYKIIEKKQPVAFWCNPISGHNTLYWYLQNLGQGPELLIRYENEEAVDDSQLPKDRFSAERLKGVDSTLKIQPAELGDSAVYLCASSLRATGELFFGEGSRLTVL.

This chain joins TRBV5-6 and TRBJ2-7, with 8 bases identical to TRBD2. This CDR3 region has 12 residues. Per the germline V gene, CDR1 is SGHDT and CDR2 is YYEEEE. The junction had 2 bases not matched to a gene; V was cut back by 2 bases and J by 7 bases. The CDR3 DNA reads TGTGCCAGCAGCTTAACGGGAGGGGAGCAGTACTTC. This translates into CASSLTGGEQYF.

This clonotype was seen only a few times. This rearrangement joins TRBV20-1 to TRBJ2-7; 7 nucleotides agree with TRBD1. Trimming cost V 0 bases and J 3 bases; bases outside gene matches: 5. CDR3 size: 14 residues. In germline, CDR1 is DFQATT, CDR2 SNEGSKA (reference sequence). DNA of the CDR3: TGCAGTGCTAGAGAGAGGGGGCGAAGCTACGAGCAGTACTTC. Protein product: CSARERGRSYEQYF.

Many counts were recorded for this clonotype. This rearrangement joins TRBV27 to TRBJ2-7; TRBD2 matches at 8 bases. The CDR3 loop spans 15 amino acids. The V gene's germline CDR1 is MNHEY and CDR2 SMNVEV (reference sequence). With 2 bases clipped from V and 3 bases from J, the junction kept 6 bases outside the gene matches. CDR3: CASSLRSGSNYEQYF. CDR3 DNA: TGTGCCAGCAGTTTAAGGAGCGGGAGTAACTACGAGCAGTACTTC.

This clonotype was found a few times. The chain joins TRBV29-1 to TRBJ2-5; TRBD1 or TRBD2 may be the D gene (6 bases each). This CDR3 has 13 amino acids. With 7 bases removed from V and 5 bases from J, the gap between germline ends came to 17 bases. Germline V lookup: CDR1 SQVTM, CDR2 ANQGSEA. The CDR3 sequence: CSAGGGPSETQYF. DNA for the CDR3: TGCAGCGCCGGAGGGGGTCCGTCGGAGACCCAGTACTTC.